This T cell receptor beta chain was documented in a study of blood T cell repertoires in COVID-19. The protocol was immunoSEQ multiplex PCR, while the TCRdb copy is restricted to in-frame clones and leaves out a portion. The sample contains 75,000 to 100,000 clones, 87% of which appear only once. V was pared by 3 bases and J by 4 bases, with 15 bases between. The V gene's germline CDR1 is SGHAT and CDR2 FQNNGV. The length of the CDR3 is 15 residues. Input material: peripheral blood. The receptor was isolated from a man aged 55 to 70 with acute or convalescent COVID-19. The chain employs TRBV11-2 and TRBJ1-1; D gene unclear. The DNA for the CDR3 is TGTGCCAGCAGCTTCCAAGGACTCAAATCCACTGAAGCTTTCTTT. As protein: CASSFQGLKSTEAFF.